This T cell receptor beta chain was obtained from a study of CD8 T cells in Susac syndrome. V was trimmed by 5 bases and J by 2 bases, leaving 6 bases between them. Germline values: CDR1 SGHRS, CDR2 YFSETQ. CDR3 size: 12 residues. RNA in amounts of about 0.5 to 1 ug was reverse transcribed with random hexamers. An immunoSEQ multiplex PCR amplified TCR beta CDR3 over 54 Vbeta and 13 Jbeta. One entry per CDR3 protein, called by TCRdb with MiXCR from the immunoSEQ multiplex PCR reads. The repertoire holds roughly 250,000 distinct CDR3 sequences, with about 95% as singletons. V and J are TRBV5-1 and TRBJ2-3; D is ambiguous. The clonotype was recovered from a human donor with Susac syndrome. Input material: CD4+ T cells from PBMCs. The CDR3 is CASRRDTDTQYF. The CDR3 nucleotides read TGCGCCAGCAGGCGAGACACAGATACGCAGTATTTT.